The entry that follows covers one T cell receptor beta chain sequence. These data belong to a study of blood T cell repertoires in COVID-19. Study information: Both acute and convalescent COVID-19 samples were obtained from the United States, Italy and Spain.

Trimming shortened V by 5 bases and J by 4 bases, and 11 bases separated the two germline ends. The CDR3 length is 13 residues. Germline-derived CDR1 and CDR2 are MNHEY and SVGAGI. Adults between roughly 18 and 90 years of age took part from about two dozen US areas. Among Cohort 3 donors, those recovered had two negative PCRs, clearance, or symptom resolution. TCRdb keeps only in-frame clones here, not all; method: immunoSEQ multiplex PCR. The sample carries around 150,000 clones, more than 75% recorded once. The sequence derives from a woman aged 45-59 years who had recovered from COVID-19. The material sequenced was PBMCs or T cells enriched from blood (not recorded which). The chain couples TRBV6-5 to TRBJ1-2, with D possibly being TRBD1 (5 bases). The CDR3 loop reads CASSPGILYGYTF. In DNA, the CDR3 is TGTGCCAGCAGTCCAGGGATCCTCTATGGCTACACCTTC.